This TCR beta chain was documented in a study of blood T cell repertoires in COVID-19. In the study overall: In each case, the material was cDNA or gDNA derived from T cells, B-cell-depleted T cells, or PBMCs.

Source study methods: Counts of nucleated cells, estimated from reference gene primer amplification, were obtained. Profiled with immunoSEQ multiplex PCR; TCRdb holds only in-frame clones, not every one. Clone size and V and J calls were adopted from that table, with D and trimming inferred from the DNA. This table has a few hundred thousand clones, 85% to 90% appearing once. Participants were placed into cohorts based on the clinical history they reported. Trimming removed 2 bases at V and 4 bases at J, with 13 bases between. Looked up from germline, CDR1 is MDHEN and CDR2 is SYDVKM. The CDR3 is 15 amino acids.

The sample was PBMCs or T cells enriched from blood (not recorded which). The source of this sequence is a man aged 18 to 30 who had recovered from COVID-19. The chain is built from TRBV28 and TRBJ2-3; the D gene is possibly TRBD1 (6 bases). CDR3 nucleotides: TGTGCCAGCAGTTTACGGCCAGGGGCGGCAGATACGCAGTATTTT. Translation: CASSLRPGAADTQYF.